This TCR beta chain is from a study of spatial heterogeneity in lung cancer. Study information: Beta-chain sequences consistently outnumbered alpha-chain sequences in detection. Bulk RNA-seq from matched material yielded a T cell module score that correlated strongly with TCR transcript counts in tumor regions.

This clonotype was counted ten times or more. The antigen remains unidentified. The sample's time point: sample taken at primary tumor resection. Samples came from 72 TRACERx patients with untreated early-stage lung cancer. General study points: Tracking of tumor mutation counts was seen in expanded intratumoral alpha and beta TCR counts.

The germline V gene has CDR1 SGHRS and CDR2 YFSETQ. V lost 4 bases, J lost 4 bases, and 13 bases lay in between. This CDR3 spans 14 amino acids. On each TCR cDNA molecule, a unique molecular identifier was present. TCRdb re-analysed the 5' RACE reads in MiXCR, keeping a single row per CDR3 protein. The sample has about 100,000 distinct CDR3 sequences; about 4.6% are singletons. The chain carries TRBV5-1 and TRBJ2-3; D uncertain. The receptor's source is a male donor with early-stage non-small cell lung cancer. The material sequenced was lung tumor tissue, taken at surgery. The CDR3: CASSMRPTSDTQYF. The CDR3 DNA reads TGCGCCAGCAGCATGAGGCCAACCTCAGATACGCAGTATTTT.